The clone carrying this T cell receptor beta chain was seen only once. This specimen belongs to a study of shared clonotypes between healthy human individuals. The authors split each subset's genomic DNA evenly across several immunoSEQ plates. TCRdb's table, derived via immunoSEQ multiplex PCR, lists solely in-frame clones and lacks some. Among roughly 2,500,000 clones listed, 90% to 95% were seen once. The CDR3 extends over 15 amino acids. CDR1 MNHEY and CDR2 SMNVEV come from the germline V gene (reference sequence). The J segment lost 1 base and the V segment lost 5 bases, leaving 6 bases of the junction unmatched.

The TCR was taken from a man younger than 35 in good health. Some clones in this sample may be carry-over from other donors' samples. This chain joins TRBV27 and TRBJ2-3; 7 bases agree with TRBD1. Sequencing was performed on naive CD4+ T cells from PBMCs. Subset noted: CD45RA+ positively selected. CDR3 DNA: TGTGCCAGCAGTCGCTACAGGGGTGGCACAGATACGCAGTATTTT. This gives the protein CASSRYRGGTDTQYF.